Shown below are 25 T cell receptor beta chains from a single sample sequenced in a study of cytomegalovirus exposure and HLA in healthy donors. PCR used 60 Vbeta primers and 13 Jbeta primers. Produced via immunoSEQ multiplex PCR; TCRdb's table is partial and in-frame only. The sample has 95,000 to 100,000 clones, roughly four fifths seen once. The material sequenced was PBMCs. The receptors were gathered from a man aged 50 to 59 in good health and CMV-seronegative.

V and J are TRBV7-2 and TRBJ1-2; 7 bases are a match to TRBD1. The CDR3 sequence is 14 residues long. The germline CDR1 and CDR2 sequences are SGHTA and FQGNSA. Trimming cost V 3 bases and J 4 bases; bases outside gene matches: 5. In DNA form, the CDR3 reads TGTGCCAGCAGCTTCCTAACAGGGGTCTATGGCTACACCTTC. Its protein product is CASSFLTGVYGYTF.

CDR3 nucleotide sequence: TGTGCCAGCAGCCTCCACTCGACAGGGGACCCCTTGAACACTGAAGCTTTCTTT. It specifies CASSLHSTGDPLNTEAFF. The chain couples TRBV7-9 to TRBJ1-1; 8 bases are a match to TRBD1. This CDR3 has 18 amino acids. V trimming: 5 bases; J trimming: 0 bases; junction bases outside the gene matches: 14. Germline V gene sequence: CDR1 SEHNR, CDR2 FQNEAQ (reference sequence). Full variable domain (remainder filled in from reference TRBV7-9 and TRBJ1-1): DTGVSQNPRHKITKRGQNVTFRCDPISEHNRLYWYRQTLGQGPEFLTYFQNEAQLEKSRLLSDRFSAERPKGSFSTLEIQRTEQGDSAMYLCASSLHSTGDPLNTEAFFGQGTRLTVV.

The V gene is TRBV6-5, the J gene TRBJ1-5; a possible D gene is TRBD1 (6 bases). Looked up from germline, CDR1 is MNHEY and CDR2 is SVGAGI. Trimming removed 4 bases from V and 4 bases from J, with 14 bases in between. The CDR3 is made up of 15 amino acids. This chain's CDR3 is CASSFRTVLNQPQHF. In nucleotides, the CDR3 is TGTGCCAGCAGTTTTAGGACAGTTCTAAATCAGCCCCAGCATTTT.

J is TRBJ1-2 and V is TRBV6-6; no definite D call. Per the germline V gene, CDR1 is MNHNY and CDR2 is SVGAGI (reference sequence). This CDR3 has 13 amino acids. Trimming took off 1 base at V and 6 bases at J, with 9 bases between the two ends. The CDR3 reads CASSYLSVDGYTF. Here the CDR3 DNA reads TGTGCCAGCAGTTACTTGTCCGTAGATGGCTACACCTTC.

The rearrangement uses TRBV6-6 and TRBJ2-4; 8 bases line up with TRBD2. The V gene's germline CDR1 is MNHNY and CDR2 SVGAGI (reference sequence). With V trimmed by 8 bases and J by 8 bases, 11 bases remained unmatched. This CDR3 has 14 amino acids. CDR3 DNA: TGTGCCAGCCACAGGCCCGGGGGGGAGGACATTCAGTACTTC. Protein sequence: CASHRPGGEDIQYF.

V gene TRBV7-9 combines with J gene TRBJ2-3; a possible D gene is TRBD1 (6 bases). This CDR3 is 12 amino acids long. CDR1 SEHNR and CDR2 FQNEAQ come from the germline V gene (reference sequence). The V end lost 5 bases, the J end lost 6 bases, and 9 bases lay between the germline ends. CDR3 DNA: TGTGCCAGCAGCCTAACAGGGGATACGCAGTATTTT. Its translation is CASSLTGDTQYF.

In its sample, this clone was seen a few times. The V gene is TRBV11-2, the J gene TRBJ2-1; 9 bases match TRBD2. J lost 9 bases, V lost 7 bases, and 10 bases had no gene match. The CDR3 runs to 14 residues. Per germline, CDR1 SGHAT and CDR2 FQNNGV. The CDR3 DNA sequence: TGTGCCAGCAATCGAATAGCGGGAGTCGGTGAGCAGTTCTTC. Translated: CASNRIAGVGEQFF. Drawing the rest from reference TRBV11-2 and TRBJ2-1, the complete variable domain is EAGVAQSPRYKIIEKRQSVAFWCNPISGHATLYWYQQILGQGPKLLIQFQNNGVVDDSQLPKDRFSAERLKGVDSTLKIQPAKLEDSAVYLCASNRIAGVGEQFFGPGTRLTVL.

The V and J genes are TRBV6-5 and TRBJ2-4; TRBD2 is a possible D gene (6 bases). The CDR3 spans 13 residues. The germline V gene has CDR1 MNHEY and CDR2 SVGAGI. Trimming removed 5 bases from V and 6 bases from J, with 11 bases in between. Here the CDR3 reads CASSETGANIQYF. CDR3 nucleotide sequence: TGTGCCAGCAGTGAGACGGGAGCAAACATTCAGTACTTC.

The chain has TRBV5-1 and TRBJ1-2; maybe TRBD1 (6 bases). The CDR3 covers 15 residues. Germline lookup yields CDR1 SGHRS and CDR2 YFSETQ. The V end was cut by 4 bases, the J end by 1 base, with 14 bases between. CDR3 in DNA: TGCGCCAGCAGCACCTCCGGGACAAGTAACTATGGCTACACCTTC. This encodes CASSTSGTSNYGYTF.

This chain joins TRBV28 and TRBJ1-5; TRBD1 matches at 7 bases. Germline loops: CDR1 MDHEN, CDR2 SYDVKM. The CDR3 loop spans 16 amino acids. Trimming at V came to 7 bases and at J to 6 bases, leaving 15 bases not matched to a gene. The CDR3 here is CASIPQGKGAGQPQHF. The CDR3 nucleotides read TGTGCCAGCATCCCCCAGGGGAAGGGGGCCGGTCAGCCCCAGCATTTT.

The rearrangement links TRBV30 to TRBJ2-5, with 7 bases aligning to TRBD2. This CDR3 has 14 residues. Looked up from germline, CDR1 is GTSNPN and CDR2 is SVGIG (reference sequence). The J segment lost 1 base and the V segment lost 4 bases, leaving 6 bases of the junction unmatched. For the CDR3, the DNA is TGTGCCTGGACCGACGGGGGGTTCCAAGAGACCCAGTACTTC. Its translation is CAWTDGGFQETQYF.

The rearrangement uses TRBV19 and TRBJ2-3; weak D call: TRBD1 (5 bases). Trimming left V 3 bases short and J 11 bases short, with 9 bases between. From germline, CDR1 is LNHDA and CDR2 SQIVND (reference sequence). The CDR3 contains 11 residues. CDR3 region: CASSMGLGQYF. The CDR3 DNA reads TGTGCCAGTAGTATGGGGCTAGGGCAGTATTTT.

The chain joins TRBV20-1 to TRBJ1-1; no firm D call. Germline loops: CDR1 DFQATT, CDR2 SNEGSKA (reference sequence). The CDR3 consists of 11 residues. Trimming left V 5 bases short and J 0 bases short, with 4 bases between. The CDR3 DNA follows: TGCAGTGCTGTAATGAACACTGAAGCTTTCTTT. It specifies CSAVMNTEAFF.

The chain has TRBV5-1 and TRBJ1-2; D gene ambiguous. The CDR3 extends over 13 amino acids. V was cut by 2 bases and J by 4 bases, with 9 bases left in between. The germline CDR1 and CDR2 sequences are SGHRS and YFSETQ. The CDR3 here is CASSFGGSYGYTF. The DNA for the CDR3 is TGCGCCAGCAGCTTCGGAGGGAGCTATGGCTACACCTTC.

The chain recombines TRBV9 with TRBJ2-7; D is perhaps TRBD1 (5 bases). The CDR3 is 13 residues long. Trimming took 0 bases from V and 6 from J, leaving 10 bases between them. The germline V gene encodes CDR1 SGDLS and CDR2 YYNGEE. This chain's CDR3 is CASSVGIGAEQYF. In DNA, the CDR3 is TGTGCCAGCAGCGTAGGGATAGGGGCCGAGCAGTACTTC.

The count of this clone is one. The genes are TRBV5-4 and TRBJ2-7; maybe TRBD1 (6 bases). The CDR3 is 15 amino acids. In germline, CDR1 is SGHNT, CDR2 YYREEE (reference sequence). V was shortened by 4 bases and J by 9 bases, with 23 bases between the two germline ends. The CDR3 here is CASSPSKQGSNGQYF. In DNA, the CDR3 is TGTGCCAGCAGCCCATCTAAACAGGGATCGAACGGGCAGTACTTC.

The chain carries TRBV18 and TRBJ2-7; 7 nucleotides match TRBD1. The CDR3 covers 17 residues. J lost 0 bases, V lost 2 bases, and 10 bases had no gene match. CDR1 KGHSH and CDR2 LQKENI come from the germline V gene. CDR3 nucleotides: TGTGCCAGCTCACCAGTTCCCGGACAGGCCAACTCCTACGAGCAGTACTTC. It codes for CASSPVPGQANSYEQYF.

This clone was seen only a few times. The chain recombines TRBV6-6 with TRBJ1-1; D gene unclear. The CDR3 sequence is 14 residues long. Germline V gene lookup returns CDR1 MNHNY and CDR2 SVGAGI (reference sequence). V gave up 6 bases and J gave up 0 bases, with 11 bases separating them. DNA for the CDR3: TGTGCCAGCAGCTCCCTTGCGGTGAACACTGAAGCTTTCTTT. Amino acids: CASSSLAVNTEAFF.

This chain links TRBV5-4 with TRBJ2-5; 7 nucleotides agree with TRBD1. The assigned J gene may be wrong: the sequence end matches TRBJ2-7 better. CDR3 length equals 16 residues. Germline V lookup: CDR1 SGHNT, CDR2 YYREEE (reference sequence). CDR3 DNA sequence: TGTGCCAGCAGCGAGCGACAGGGAACTTCGAGGGACGAGCAGTACTTC. The encoded protein is CASSERQGTSRDEQYF.

The rearrangement joins TRBV5-4 to TRBJ1-2; no clear D. CDR3 length: 15 residues. The V gene's germline CDR1 is SGHNT and CDR2 YYREEE (reference sequence). Trimming took off 1 base at V and 4 bases at J, with 14 bases between the two ends. The CDR3 here is CASSLSPFGSYGYTF. The CDR3 DNA reads TGTGCCAGCAGCTTGTCCCCCTTTGGGAGCTATGGCTACACCTTC.

This clone has only a few counts. This chain connects TRBV5-1 to TRBJ2-5; D uncertain. The end of the DNA is better explained by TRBJ2-7, so the J call may be wrong. CDR1 and CDR2 (germline): SGHRS, YFSETQ. The length of the CDR3 is 14 residues. CDR3 sequence: CASSLGGGSYEQYF. The DNA of the CDR3 is TGCGCCAGCAGCTTGGGTGGCGGATCCTACGAGCAGTACTTC.

The genes are TRBV5-1 and TRBJ1-4; 7 bases align to TRBD1. CDR1 and CDR2 from the germline V gene are SGHRS and YFSETQ. Losses at the gene ends were 7 bases for V and 8 bases for J; bases not matched to a gene: 11. The CDR3 covers 14 residues. The chain's CDR3 is CASGIQGNDEKLFF. As DNA, the CDR3 is TGCGCCAGCGGAATACAGGGGAATGACGAAAAACTGTTTTTT. The entire variable domain, with the rest obtained from reference TRBV5-1 and TRBJ1-4, is as follows: KAGVTQTPRYLIKTRGQQVTLSCSPISGHRSVSWYQQTPGQGLQFLFEYFSETQRNKGNFPGRFSGRQFSNSRSEMNVSTLELGDSALYLCASGIQGNDEKLFFGSGTQLSVL.

This chain links TRBV13 with TRBJ2-7, with 12 bases aligning to TRBD2. V shed 2 bases, J shed 1 base, and the junction held 15 bases outside the gene matches. This CDR3 has 20 amino acids. The germline V gene has CDR1 PRHDT and CDR2 FYEKMQ (reference sequence). The CDR3 region has the DNA TGTGCCAGCAGCTTACGAGGCAGGACTAGCGGGACTTCCTCTTCCTACGAGCAGTACTTC. Protein product: CASSLRGRTSGTSSSYEQYF. Full variable domain (outside the CDR3, taken from reference TRBV13 and TRBJ2-7): AAGVIQSPRHLIKEKRETATLKCYPIPRHDTVYWYQQGPGQDPQFLISFYEKMQSDKGSIPDRFSAQQFSDYHSELNMSSLELGDSALYFCASSLRGRTSGTSSSYEQYFGPGTRLTVT.

The chain has TRBV6-6 and TRBJ2-3; D might be TRBD1 (6 bases). V lost 10 bases, J lost 1 base, and 21 bases lay in between. This CDR3 has 16 amino acids. Germline V gene data show CDR1 as MNHNY and CDR2 as SVGAGI (reference sequence). The CDR3 DNA reads as TGTGCCACCCTTAACCAGGGGTCCCTTCGCACAGATACGCAGTATTTT. Encoded protein: CATLNQGSLRTDTQYF.

The chain couples TRBV6-1 to TRBJ1-2, with TRBD1 as a possible D gene (6 bases). The CDR3 has 9 amino acids. The V end was cut by 10 bases, the J end by 11 bases, with 11 bases between. From germline, CDR1 is MNHNS and CDR2 SASEGT. CDR3 sequence: CAIQGGYTF. The CDR3 DNA reads as TGTGCCATACAGGGCGGTTACACCTTC.